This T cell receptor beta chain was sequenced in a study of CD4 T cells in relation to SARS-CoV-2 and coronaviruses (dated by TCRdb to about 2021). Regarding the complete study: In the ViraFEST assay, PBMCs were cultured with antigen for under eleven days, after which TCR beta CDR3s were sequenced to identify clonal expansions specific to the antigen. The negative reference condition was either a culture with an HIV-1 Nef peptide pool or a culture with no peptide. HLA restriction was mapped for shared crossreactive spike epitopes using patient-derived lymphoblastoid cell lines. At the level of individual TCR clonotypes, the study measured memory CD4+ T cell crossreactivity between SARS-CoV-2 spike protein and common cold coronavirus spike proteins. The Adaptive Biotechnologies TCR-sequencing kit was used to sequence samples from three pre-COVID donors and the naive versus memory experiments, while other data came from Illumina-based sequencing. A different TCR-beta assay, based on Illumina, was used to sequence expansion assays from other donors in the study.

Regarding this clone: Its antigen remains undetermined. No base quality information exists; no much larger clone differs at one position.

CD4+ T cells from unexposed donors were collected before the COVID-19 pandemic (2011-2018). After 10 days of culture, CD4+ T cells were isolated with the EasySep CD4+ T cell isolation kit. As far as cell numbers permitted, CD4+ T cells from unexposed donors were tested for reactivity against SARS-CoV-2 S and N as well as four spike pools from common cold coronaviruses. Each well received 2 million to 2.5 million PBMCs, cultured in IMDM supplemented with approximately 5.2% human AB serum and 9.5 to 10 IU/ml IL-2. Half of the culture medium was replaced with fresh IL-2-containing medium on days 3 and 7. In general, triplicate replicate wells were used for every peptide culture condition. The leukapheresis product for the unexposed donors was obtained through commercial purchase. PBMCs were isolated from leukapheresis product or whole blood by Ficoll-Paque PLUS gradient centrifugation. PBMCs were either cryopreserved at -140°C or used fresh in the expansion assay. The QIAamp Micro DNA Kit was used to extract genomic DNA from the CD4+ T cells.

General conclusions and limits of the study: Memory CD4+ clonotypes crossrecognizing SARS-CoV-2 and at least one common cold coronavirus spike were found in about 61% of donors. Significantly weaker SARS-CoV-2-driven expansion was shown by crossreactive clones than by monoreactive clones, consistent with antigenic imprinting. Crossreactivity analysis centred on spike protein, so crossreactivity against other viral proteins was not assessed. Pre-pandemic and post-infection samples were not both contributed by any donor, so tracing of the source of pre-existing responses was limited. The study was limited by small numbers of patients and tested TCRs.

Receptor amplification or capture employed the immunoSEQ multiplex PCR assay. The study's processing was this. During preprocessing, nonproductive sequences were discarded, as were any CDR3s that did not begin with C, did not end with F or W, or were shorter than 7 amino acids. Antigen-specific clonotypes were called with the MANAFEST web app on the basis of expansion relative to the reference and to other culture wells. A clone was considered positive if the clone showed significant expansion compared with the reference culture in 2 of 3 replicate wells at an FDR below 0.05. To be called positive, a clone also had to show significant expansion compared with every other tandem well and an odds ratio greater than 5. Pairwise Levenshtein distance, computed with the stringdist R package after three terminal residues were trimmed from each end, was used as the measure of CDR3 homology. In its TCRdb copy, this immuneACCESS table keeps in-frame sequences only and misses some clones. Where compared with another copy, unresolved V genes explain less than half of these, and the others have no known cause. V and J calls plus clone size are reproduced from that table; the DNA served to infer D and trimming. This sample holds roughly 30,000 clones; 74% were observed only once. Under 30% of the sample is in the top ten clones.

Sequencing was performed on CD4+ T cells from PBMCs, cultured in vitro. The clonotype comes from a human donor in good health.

The CDR3 reads CASGRVGSNEKLFF. DNA sequence: TGTGCCAGTGGAAGGGTTGGGTCTAATGAAAAACTGTTTTTT. The rearrangement joined TRBV19 to TRBJ1-4, with the D gene uncertain. Cut back by 8 bases and 3 bases, the V and J ends lie 13 bases apart. CDR1 and CDR2 are read off the germline V gene (reference sequence) as LNHDA and SQIVND. The CDR3 contains 14 residues, cysteine and phenylalanine counted. Here the CDR3 DNA is all that survives: 42 bases in frame from base 1.